This T cell receptor beta chain derives from a study of cytomegalovirus exposure and HLA in healthy donors. Study-level findings and limits: With further analysis later on, most CMV-associated TCR beta chains appeared HLA-restricted. It was likely that a cluster of highly shared sequence variants was a sequencing artifact.

It was with 60 Vbeta and 13 Jbeta primers that the PCR ran. Libraries were prepared by immunoSEQ multiplex PCR; TCRdb keeps only in-frame clonotypes and omits some of them. The sample yields more than 75,000 clones, around four fifths seen once. The sample holds a few counts of this clone. Its antigen is not known. Whereas donors were nominally healthy upon sampling, unrecorded immune exposures were probable. Looked up from germline, CDR1 is MDHEN and CDR2 is SYDVKM. Trimming removed 6 bases from V and 1 base from J; junction bases left unmatched: 17. The CDR3 runs to 18 residues. The rearrangement links TRBV28 to TRBJ1-1; 7 bases line up with TRBD1. This receptor was identified in a woman aged 45-59 years in good health and CMV-seropositive. The material sequenced was PBMCs. The CDR3 loop reads CASRLRDLMRQGNTEAFF. CDR3 DNA: TGTGCCAGCAGGCTAAGGGATCTGATGAGACAGGGGAACACTGAAGCTTTCTTT.